Shown below are 24 T cell receptor beta chains from a single sample sequenced in a study of cytomegalovirus exposure and HLA in healthy donors. Libraries were prepared by immunoSEQ multiplex PCR; TCRdb keeps only in-frame clonotypes and omits some of them. The sample has about 280,000 clones, roughly 90% seen once. The sequenced sample was PBMCs. The receptors shown here come from a woman under 30 in good health and CMV-seronegative.

This clone was found once. The chain recombines TRBV27 with TRBJ2-2; 9 positions agree with TRBD1. V trimming: 1 base; J trimming: 7 bases; junction bases outside the gene matches: 4. CDR1 and CDR2 from the germline V gene are MNHEY and SMNVEV (reference sequence). The CDR3 is 15 amino acids. The CDR3: CASSLLTGGDGELFF. CDR3 coding DNA: TGTGCCAGCAGTTTATTGACAGGGGGAGACGGGGAGCTGTTTTTT.

The chain combines TRBV5-4 with TRBJ2-2; D may be TRBD1 (6 bases). The CDR3 totals 15 residues. V shed 5 bases and J shed 1 base, with 12 bases lying between them. The V gene's germline CDR1 is SGHNT and CDR2 YYREEE (reference sequence). The CDR3 loop reads CASSPLDRNTGELFF. DNA for the CDR3: TGTGCCAGCAGTCCGCTGGACAGGAACACCGGGGAGCTGTTTTTT.

This clone came up once. The chain links TRBV9 to TRBJ1-4; a possible D gene is TRBD1 (5 bases). The CDR3 length is 13 residues. The germline V and J ends were trimmed by 6 bases and 7 bases, with 13 bases remaining between them. In germline, CDR1 is SGDLS, CDR2 YYNGEE. CDR3: CASTPGEGEKLFF. In DNA form, the CDR3 reads TGTGCCAGCACCCCGGGGGAGGGTGAAAAACTGTTTTTT.

The rearrangement links TRBV4-1 to TRBJ2-1, with 14 nucleotides matching TRBD2. Per the germline V gene, CDR1 is MGHRA and CDR2 is YSYEKL. The ends lost 5 bases at V and 10 bases at J; junction bases unmatched: 4. This CDR3 is 14 amino acids long. The CDR3 DNA sequence: TGCGCCAGCAGCGGACTAGCGGGAGGTAGCGAGCAGTTCTTC. Translation: CASSGLAGGSEQFF.

The chain uses TRBV10-3 and TRBJ1-2; TRBD1 might be the D (6 bases). This CDR3 spans 18 amino acids. Germline CDR1 is ENHRY and CDR2 is SYGVKD. Trimming pared 3 bases from V and 7 bases from J, leaving 27 bases between. The CDR3 region has the DNA TGTGCCATCAGTGAATCGTTTCTCGGGACACCAGAAGTAGGTGGCTACACCTTC. Protein sequence: CAISESFLGTPEVGGYTF.

The V gene is TRBV19, the J gene TRBJ2-1; D gene uncertain. Germline V gene sequence: CDR1 LNHDA, CDR2 SQIVND (reference sequence). The germline V and J ends were trimmed by 7 bases and 8 bases, with 9 bases remaining between them. The CDR3 consists of 11 residues. In DNA form, the CDR3 reads TGTGCCAGTACCATCCAGGATGAGCAGTTCTTC. This sequence encodes CASTIQDEQFF.

V is TRBV6-6 and J is TRBJ1-4; D is undetermined. CDR3 length equals 15 residues. Per the germline V gene, CDR1 is MNHNY and CDR2 is SVGAGI (reference sequence). V was trimmed by 2 bases and J by 5 bases, leaving 12 bases between them. The CDR3 sequence: CASSYNPEANEKLFF. CDR3 nucleotide sequence: TGTGCCAGCAGTTACAACCCCGAAGCAAATGAAAAACTGTTTTTT.

The V and J genes are TRBV6-1 and TRBJ2-1, with 10 positions matching TRBD2. Germline values: CDR1 MNHNS, CDR2 SASEGT. After removal of 3 bases from V and 8 bases from J, the junction contained 7 bases not matched to a gene. The CDR3 contains 15 residues. The CDR3, as DNA: TGTGCCAGCAGTGATCTAGCGGGAGAGTTCCATGAGCAGTTCTTC. Encoded protein: CASSDLAGEFHEQFF.

As concerns this clone: Other DNA sequences in this sample translate to the same CDR3. The rearrangement joins TRBV4-3 to TRBJ2-7; TRBD1 agrees at 8 bases. J lost 1 base, V lost 4 bases, and 3 bases had no gene match. This CDR3 has 14 residues. Per the germline V gene, CDR1 is LGHNA and CDR2 is YSLEER. DNA of the CDR3: TGCGCCAGCAGCCCGAGGACAGGGTCCTACGAGCAGTACTTC. Protein sequence: CASSPRTGSYEQYF.

The J gene is TRBJ2-7, the V gene TRBV10-1; 9 bases fit TRBD2. The CDR3 is 13 residues long. V was clipped by 6 bases and J by 2 bases; unmatched bases: 2. The germline gives CDR1 WNHNN, CDR2 SYGVQD (reference sequence). The chain's CDR3 is CASSLAGAYEQYF. In DNA, the CDR3 is TGCGCCAGCAGCTTAGCGGGAGCCTACGAGCAGTACTTC.

The chain links TRBV7-9 to TRBJ2-5, with D perhaps TRBD1 (5 bases). The CDR3 runs to 15 residues. The V end lost 5 bases, the J end lost 5 bases, and 18 bases lay between the germline ends. Germline V lookup: CDR1 SEHNR, CDR2 FQNEAQ (reference sequence). The CDR3 is CASSPREGVRETQYF. The CDR3 region has the DNA TGTGCCAGCAGCCCCCGCGAAGGGGTCAGGGAGACCCAGTACTTC. The variable domain in full, with the rest retrieved from reference TRBV7-9 and TRBJ2-5, is DTGVSQNPRHKITKRGQNVTFRCDPISEHNRLYWYRQTLGQGPEFLTYFQNEAQLEKSRLLSDRFSAERPKGSFSTLEIQRTEQGDSAMYLCASSPREGVRETQYFGPGTRLLVL.

V usage is TRBV6-5 and J usage is TRBJ2-3; D is uncertain. The CDR3 runs to 12 residues. V was pared by 6 bases and J by 3 bases, with 7 bases between. The germline V gene has CDR1 MNHEY and CDR2 SVGAGI. The CDR3 sequence: CASSSRTDTQYF. The CDR3 DNA is TGTGCCAGCAGCTCTCGGACAGATACGCAGTATTTT.

The chain couples TRBV5-6 to TRBJ1-5; tentative D call: TRBD1 (6 bases). Trimming removed 1 base from V and 7 bases from J, with 9 bases in between. The CDR3 runs to 13 residues. The V gene's germline CDR1 is SGHDT and CDR2 YYEEEE. The CDR3 region has the DNA TGTGCCAGCAGCTTGCGTCAGGGGCAGCCCCAGCATTTT. Its protein product is CASSLRQGQPQHF.

This chain uses TRBV7-2 with TRBJ2-1; 11 nucleotides match TRBD2. CDR1 and CDR2 (germline): SGHTA, FQGNSA. The CDR3 is 16 amino acids. The V gene end was trimmed by 5 bases and the J gene end by 3 bases; junction bases not matched to a gene: 6. As DNA, the CDR3 is TGTGCCAGCAGCCCGACCGGGACTAGCGGCTACAATGAGCAGTTCTTC. Translation gives CASSPTGTSGYNEQFF.

The chain recombines TRBV28 with TRBJ1-1; D unclear. Trimming stripped 4 bases from V and 1 base from J, with 13 bases between. Looked up from germline, CDR1 is MDHEN and CDR2 is SYDVKM. CDR3 length: 15 residues. The CDR3 is CASSSVPFGNTEAFF. CDR3 nucleotide sequence: TGTGCCAGCAGTTCCGTTCCGTTCGGGAACACTGAAGCTTTCTTT.

V and J are TRBV6-5 and TRBJ1-1; D not certain. The germline gives CDR1 MNHEY, CDR2 SVGAGI. The CDR3 runs 11 residues. V lost 5 bases and J lost 4, with 5 bases in between. The DNA for the CDR3 is TGTGCCAGCAGTCGGGGCACTGAAGCTTTCTTT. This translates into CASSRGTEAFF.

The sample holds a few counts of this clone. This chain links TRBV6-4 with TRBJ2-6, with TRBD2 matching over 8 bases. CDR1 and CDR2 (germline): MRHNA, SNTAGT. After removal of 7 bases from V and 2 bases from J, the junction contained 16 bases not matched to a gene. This CDR3 has 19 residues. The DNA of the CDR3 is TGTGCCAGCACCCTGACAGGAGCGGGAGCCACAACTGGGGCCAACGTCCTGACTTTC. Protein product: CASTLTGAGATTGANVLTF.

The rearrangement joins TRBV5-6 to TRBJ2-1, with 7 bases identical to TRBD2. The CDR3 loop spans 14 amino acids. Germline CDR1 is SGHDT and CDR2 is YYEEEE. V dropped 2 bases and J dropped 10; count of bases not matched to a gene: 9. This CDR3 reads CASSFYGGGGEQFF. The CDR3 nucleotides read TGTGCCAGCAGCTTCTACGGCGGGGGAGGGGAGCAGTTCTTC. Together with reference TRBV5-6 and TRBJ2-1, the CDR3 gives the full variable domain: DAGVTQSPTHLIKTRGQQVTLRCSPKSGHDTVSWYQQALGQGPQFIFQYYEEEERQRGNFPDRFSGHQFPNYSSELNVNALLLGDSALYLCASSFYGGGGEQFFGPGTRLTVL.

The chain is built from TRBV4-1 and TRBJ2-1; 8 bases match TRBD2. Germline values: CDR1 MGHRA, CDR2 YSYEKL. The CDR3 sequence is 15 residues long. V was pared by 0 bases and J by 3 bases, with 1 base of the junction left unmatched. CDR3 sequence (DNA): TGCGCCAGCAGCCAAGAAGCGGGAGTCTACAATGAGCAGTTCTTC. Translated, it gives CASSQEAGVYNEQFF.

The chain combines TRBV9 with TRBJ1-4; 7 nucleotides align to TRBD1. This CDR3 has 16 residues. Trimming cost V 3 bases and J 2 bases; bases outside gene matches: 7. Germline CDR1 reads SGDLS; CDR2 reads YYNGEE. The CDR3 DNA reads TGTGCCAGCAGCGGACAGGGAGGTGTCACTAATGAAAAACTGTTTTTT. Protein sequence: CASSGQGGVTNEKLFF.

The chain uses TRBV5-4 and TRBJ2-7, with 7 bases aligning to TRBD2. CDR1 is SGHNT, CDR2 YYREEE, per germline (reference sequence). With 1 base clipped from V and 2 bases from J, the junction kept 9 bases outside the gene matches. The CDR3 has 16 amino acids. The CDR3 nucleotides read TGTGCCAGCAGCTTGTCGGCTAGCGGAATAACCTACGAGCAGTACTTC. This translates into CASSLSASGITYEQYF.

This chain joins TRBV6-1 and TRBJ1-5; D gene ambiguous. The length of the CDR3 is 14 residues. The V end was cut by 0 bases, the J end by 9 bases, with 12 bases between. Germline V CDR1 and CDR2: MNHNS, SASEGT. The CDR3 loop reads CASSEAGGGGPQHF. CDR3 nucleotides: TGTGCCAGCAGTGAAGCCGGCGGAGGTGGGCCCCAGCATTTT.

This chain joins TRBV7-3 and TRBJ2-7, with a weak D call TRBD1 (5 bases). There are 14 residues in the CDR3. CDR1 is SGHTA and CDR2 is FQGTGA in the germline V gene. Trimming pared 1 base from V and 4 bases from J, leaving 11 bases between. The CDR3 sequence: CASSLNGKGYEQYF. In DNA, the CDR3 is TGTGCCAGCAGCTTAAACGGAAAGGGGTACGAGCAGTACTTC.

This chain joins TRBV9 and TRBJ2-3; D is possibly TRBD2 (5 bases). Germline-derived CDR1 and CDR2 are SGDLS and YYNGEE. CDR3 size: 17 residues. V was trimmed by 2 bases and J by 5 bases, leaving 21 bases between them. CDR3 loop: CASSVSMSSPGLDTQYF. As DNA, the CDR3 is TGTGCCAGCAGCGTGTCTATGTCTAGCCCAGGCCTAGATACGCAGTATTTT.